One sample yielded the 14 T cell receptor beta chains listed below, sequenced in a study of blood T cells in healthy people across ages (dated by TCRdb to about 2015). Library generation was performed with 5' RACE. Sequencing relied on an Illumina HiSeq 2500. A second PCR of roughly 7 to 11 cycles was performed with a sample-barcoded 5' primer and a J-beta primer mix. TCRdb passed the public sequencing reads through fastp at Q25 and MiXCR, retaining productive beta sequences. Under each unique CDR3 protein, matching rows form one entry showing the most common genes and DNA. A total of about a million distinct CDR3 sequences appear in this sample, roughly two fifths of them only once. Around 13% of the sample rests with the top ten. The sample was blood. All receptors derive from a young man in good health.

As concerns this clonotype: One end of the junction varies from germline; a read error may be responsible. The rearrangement links TRBV11-1 to TRBJ1-4; D uncertain. This CDR3 has 15 amino acids. Germline V gene data show CDR1 as SGHAT and CDR2 as FQDESV (reference sequence). CDR3 in amino acids: CTSSSTEGGGEKLFF. The DNA of the CDR3 is TGTACCAGCAGCTCCACTGAGGGAGGCGGTGAAAAACTGTTTTTT.

This chain links TRBV18 with TRBJ1-1, with 9 bases matching TRBD1. Losses at the gene ends were 3 bases for V and 3 bases for J; bases not matched to a gene: 8. The germline CDR1 and CDR2 sequences are KGHSH and LQKENI. This CDR3 has 16 residues. The CDR3 sequence: CASSPNRGPFDTEAFF. The CDR3 DNA reads as TGTGCCAGCTCACCTAACAGGGGGCCGTTCGACACTGAAGCTTTCTTT.

This clonotype was seen a few times. The chain joins TRBV6-5 to TRBJ1-5; D unresolved. Germline lookup yields CDR1 MNHEY and CDR2 SVGAGI. V shed 2 bases and J shed 5 bases, with 7 bases lying between them. CDR3 length: 13 amino acids. The CDR3 DNA sequence: TGTGCCAGCAGTTACAGAAGATATCAGCCCCAGCATTTT. Its translation is CASSYRRYQPQHF.

This clonotype showed up just a few times. For the CDR3, the DNA is TGTGCCAGCAGTTCGCTTACTCTCCCTGGGGCCAACGTCCTGACTTTC. It translates to CASSSLTLPGANVLTF. The gene calls are TRBV27 and TRBJ2-6, with unresolved D. The CDR3 runs 16 residues. The V gene's germline CDR1 is MNHEY and CDR2 SMNVEV (reference sequence). V was shortened by 4 bases and J by 2 bases, with 12 bases between the two germline ends. The full variable domain, in which reference TRBV27 and TRBJ2-6 provide the parts outside the CDR3, is EAQVTQNPRYLITVTGKKLTVTCSQNMNHEYMSWYRQDPGLGLRQIYYSMNVEVTDKGDVPEGYKVSRKEKRNFPLILESPSPNQTSLYFCASSSLTLPGANVLTFGAGSRLTVL.

This clonotype has more than one count but fewer than ten. The chain joins TRBV20-1 to TRBJ1-4; D call uncertain. V was clipped by 6 bases and J by 2 bases, with 19 bases between them. Germline V gene lookup returns CDR1 DFQATT and CDR2 SNEGSKA (reference sequence). The CDR3 consists of 16 residues. The DNA for the CDR3 is TGCAGTGCACCGAGGTGGGAGCTCTTCACTAATGAAAAACTGTTTTTT. Its protein product is CSAPRWELFTNEKLFF.

This clonotype was picked up a small number of times. The chain has TRBV7-2 and TRBJ2-7, with 8 nucleotides matching TRBD1. Looked up from germline, CDR1 is SGHTA and CDR2 is FQGNSA. The CDR3 sequence is 15 residues long. V gave up 2 bases and J gave up 5 bases; unmatched junction bases: 8. The CDR3 bases are TGTGCCAGCAGCTTATTCGGGCAGGGGGCCGACGAGCAGTACTTC. This sequence encodes CASSLFGQGADEQYF.

The chain has TRBV6-5 and TRBJ1-1, with 7 bases aligning to TRBD1. Germline CDR1 reads MNHEY; CDR2 reads SVGAGI. V lost 6 bases and J lost 1; bases outside the gene matches: 11. This CDR3 is 16 amino acids long. The CDR3: CASSSWERDRNTEAFF. The CDR3 nucleotides are TGTGCCAGCAGCTCTTGGGAGCGGGACAGGAACACTGAAGCTTTCTTT.

The chain is built from TRBV21-1 and TRBJ2-3; the listed D gene, TRBD2, was not tested against the DNA. TRBV21-1 counts as a pseudogene. The CDR3 contains 19 residues. CDR3 sequence: CASSKGDSLVDVGTDTQYF. The CDR3 bases are TGTGCCAGCAGCAAAGGGGATTCACTAGTAGATGTGGGCACAGATACGCAGTATTTT.

The chain combines TRBV29-1 with TRBJ1-1; D perhaps matches TRBD1 (6 bases). V lost 4 bases to trimming and J lost 5 bases, with 14 bases between them. In germline, CDR1 is SQVTM, CDR2 ANQGSEA. The CDR3 loop spans 13 amino acids. CDR3 loop: CSVAPGQLTEAFF. CDR3 bases: TGCAGCGTTGCTCCGGGACAACTAACTGAAGCTTTCTTT.

In its sample, this clonotype was seen a few times. V is TRBV5-1 and J is TRBJ2-1; D could derive from TRBD1 or TRBD2 (5 bases each). The V and J ends lost 4 bases and 15 bases respectively, with 17 bases between them. In germline, CDR1 is SGHRS, CDR2 YFSETQ. The CDR3 spans 12 residues. The CDR3 nucleotides are TGCGCCAGCAGCAGCTGGGACGGACGATGGTTCTTC. It specifies CASSSWDGRWFF.

This clonotype was picked up a small number of times. The chain recombines TRBV20-1 with TRBJ1-6; no firm D call. This CDR3 contains 13 residues. The V gene lost 1 base and the J gene lost 6 bases, with 7 bases spanning the gap. Germline CDR1 DFQATT, CDR2 SNEGSKA (reference sequence). CDR3 coding DNA: TGCAGTGCTAGAGCGGAGAGTAATTCACCCCTCCACTTT. Its protein is CSARAESNSPLHF.

This clonotype was counted only a few times. The chain combines TRBV2 with TRBJ1-6; a possible D gene is TRBD1 (5 bases). The germline gives CDR1 SNHLY, CDR2 FYNNEI. This CDR3 comprises 19 residues. V was shortened by 3 bases and J by 3 bases, with 21 bases between the two germline ends. The CDR3 DNA reads TGTGCCAGCAGTGACAGCCGATTACAGGACGGTAACTATAATTCACCCCTCCACTTT. It yields the protein CASSDSRLQDGNYNSPLHF.

This clonotype was detected ten times or more. V gene TRBV27 combines with J gene TRBJ2-7; TRBD2 agrees at 8 bases. J was trimmed by 0 bases and V by 5 bases; bases with no gene match: 6. This CDR3 is built from 15 residues. Germline V gene lookup returns CDR1 MNHEY and CDR2 SMNVEV (reference sequence). CDR3 coding DNA: TGTGCCAGCAGTCCAACTAGCGGCAACTCCTACGAGCAGTACTTC. Translated, it gives CASSPTSGNSYEQYF.

This clonotype was picked up a small number of times. The chain has TRBV10-3 and TRBJ2-5; 9 bases line up with TRBD1. From germline, CDR1 is ENHRY and CDR2 SYGVKD. V was clipped by 8 bases and J by 3 bases; unmatched bases: 7. CDR3 length: 14 residues. CDR3 amino acids: CAIGPRTGEETQYF. In DNA, the CDR3 is TGTGCCATCGGGCCACGGACAGGGGAAGAGACCCAGTACTTC.